These 18 T cell receptor beta chains originate from one sample sequenced in a study of T cell responses to AZD1222 COVID-19 vaccine. Generated by immunoSEQ multiplex PCR, the TCRdb table keeps only in-frame clones and is missing some. The data hold around 140,000 clones, with 85% to 95% observed a single time. Sequenced material: peripheral blood, taken on day 0 of AZD1222 vaccination. The source is an adult in good health.

V usage is TRBV9 and J usage is TRBJ1-2; the D gene is possibly TRBD1 (6 bases). The CDR3 covers 14 residues. Trimming took off 0 bases at V and 3 bases at J, with 9 bases between the two ends. Germline V gene sequence: CDR1 SGDLS, CDR2 YYNGEE. CDR3 DNA sequence: TGTGCCAGCAGCGTAGCACCAGGGGACTATGGCTACACCTTC. This gives the protein CASSVAPGDYGYTF. The variable domain in full, with the rest retrieved from reference TRBV9 and TRBJ1-2, is DSGVTQTPKHLITATGQRVTLRCSPRSGDLSVYWYQQSLDQGLQFLIQYYNGEERAKGNILERFSAQQFPDLHSELNLSSLELGDSALYFCASSVAPGDYGYTFGSGTRLTVV.

The V and J genes are TRBV7-6 and TRBJ1-1; D remains ambiguous. V was cut by 0 bases and J by 1 base, with 3 bases left in between. This CDR3 comprises 13 residues. The germline V gene encodes CDR1 SGHVS and CDR2 FNYEAQ. The CDR3 sequence: CASSLAANTEAFF. The CDR3 DNA sequence: TGTGCCAGCAGCTTAGCGGCGAACACTGAAGCTTTCTTT.

This sequence joins TRBV11-3 and TRBJ2-7; tentative D call: TRBD2 (6 bases). Per the germline V gene, CDR1 is SGHNT and CDR2 is YENEEA. The ends were cut back, 4 bases at V and 2 bases at J, with 12 bases in the middle. The length of the CDR3 is 14 residues. The CDR3 spells CASSWGDGTYEQYF. The DNA of the CDR3 is TGTGCCAGCAGCTGGGGGGACGGTACCTACGAGCAGTACTTC.

CDR3 nucleotide sequence: TGTGCCAGCATGTCTCTCTCGGTTCAGGGGTTGGACACTGAAGCTTTCTTT. Residues: CASMSLSVQGLDTEAFF. The chain employs TRBV27 and TRBJ1-1; perhaps TRBD1 as D (6 bases). CDR3 length: 17 amino acids. Germline V gene sequence: CDR1 MNHEY, CDR2 SMNVEV (reference sequence). V gave up 7 bases and J gave up 3 bases, with 24 bases separating them.

The chain has TRBV19 and TRBJ1-1; D might be TRBD1 (5 bases). Trimming took off 3 bases at V and 0 bases at J, with 11 bases between the two ends. Germline V gene sequence: CDR1 LNHDA, CDR2 SQIVND (reference sequence). The CDR3 runs to 15 residues. Written as DNA, the CDR3 is TGTGCCAGTAGTATTAGAGTGACAGTGAACACTGAAGCTTTCTTT. This encodes CASSIRVTVNTEAFF. The full variable domain, with the rest looked up from reference TRBV19 and TRBJ1-1, is DGGITQSPKYLFRKEGQNVTLSCEQNLNHDAMYWYRQDPGQGLRLIYYSQIVNDFQKGDIAEGYSVSREKKESFPLTVTSAQKNPTAFYLCASSIRVTVNTEAFFGQGTRLTVV.

The V gene is TRBV6-6, the J gene TRBJ2-5, with 7 bases that match TRBD1. Germline CDR1 and CDR2: MNHNY and SVGAGI (reference sequence). The CDR3 consists of 14 residues. V trimming: 5 bases; J trimming: 3 bases; junction bases outside the gene matches: 6. This CDR3 reads CASSRFDREETQYF. The CDR3 DNA sequence: TGTGCCAGCAGTCGCTTCGACAGGGAAGAGACCCAGTACTTC.

This sequence joins TRBV6-5 and TRBJ1-6; D is possibly TRBD1 (5 bases). This CDR3 spans 16 amino acids. Per germline, CDR1 MNHEY and CDR2 SVGAGI. Trimming removed 0 bases from V and 7 bases from J, with 13 bases in between. CDR3 nucleotides: TGTGCCAGCAGTTACTCCAGGGCGGCGGGAAATTCACCCCTCCACTTT. Protein sequence: CASSYSRAAGNSPLHF.

V gene TRBV5-5 combines with J gene TRBJ1-2; tentative D call: TRBD1 (6 bases). The V gene lost 4 bases and the J gene lost 4 bases, with 20 bases spanning the gap. The germline gives CDR1 SGHKS, CDR2 YYEKEE (reference sequence). The CDR3 is made up of 16 amino acids. The DNA for the CDR3 is TGTGCCAGCAGCCACCTACCGGCGGACAGCCCCTATGGCTACACCTTC. Its protein product is CASSHLPADSPYGYTF.

Worth noting for this clone: One end of the junction fails to match germline, which may point to a read error. The gene calls are TRBV7-9 and TRBJ2-7, with TRBD1 identical over 7 bases. Germline CDR1 and CDR2: SEHNR and FQNEAQ (reference sequence). CDR3 length: 14 residues. This CDR3 is CASSSRQGSHEQYF. CDR3 sequence (DNA): TGTGCCAGCAGCTCGCGACAGGGCTCCCACGAGCAGTACTTC.

The V gene is TRBV6-5, the J gene TRBJ2-2; no clear D gene. V lost 6 bases, J lost 3 bases, and 11 bases lay in between. Germline V gives CDR1 MNHEY, CDR2 SVGAGI. There are 14 residues in the CDR3. This CDR3 reads CASRLQDYTGELFF. CDR3 bases: TGTGCCAGCAGGTTACAAGACTACACCGGGGAGCTGTTTTTT.

The CDR3 DNA reads TGCGCCAGCAGCTTGGCGGGACAGATCTTTTCACCCCTCCACTTT. This sequence encodes CASSLAGQIFSPLHF. The chain recombines TRBV5-1 with TRBJ1-6; 7 nucleotides align to TRBD1. CDR1 is SGHRS, CDR2 YFSETQ, per germline. There are 15 residues in the CDR3. J lost 9 bases, V lost 0 bases, and 6 bases had no gene match.

V is TRBV25-1 and J is TRBJ1-2; D remains unclear. Trimming removed 1 base at V and 7 bases at J, with 22 bases between. The germline V gene encodes CDR1 MGHDK and CDR2 SYGVNS. CDR3 size: 17 residues. CDR3 nucleotide sequence: TGTGCCAGCAGTGAATTTTCTGATGGCGTGGTCTACTCTGGCTACACCTTC. Translated: CASSEFSDGVVYSGYTF.

This chain uses TRBV3-1 (or the pseudogene TRBV3-2) with TRBJ2-1; D unresolved. The CDR3 contains 13 residues. V gave up 1 base and J gave up 5 bases, with 6 bases separating them. Germline-derived CDR1 and CDR2 are LGHDT and YNNKEL (reference sequence). In DNA form, the CDR3 reads TGTGCCAGCAGCCAAGGGTGGGACAATGAGCAGTTCTTC. It is translated as CASSQGWDNEQFF.

CDR3 sequence: CASRLGGAGANVLTF. The CDR3 DNA reads TGTGCCAGCAGACTGGGGGGGGCTGGGGCCAACGTCCTGACTTTC. The chain joins TRBV28 to TRBJ2-6; 7 bases line up with TRBD2. Germline trimming cut 6 bases from V and 2 bases from J; bases unmatched to any gene: 4. This CDR3 region has 15 residues. Germline values: CDR1 MDHEN, CDR2 SYDVKM.

In DNA form, the CDR3 reads TGTGCTAGTGGTTTGGGACAGGGTAGTACAGATACGCAGTATTTT. Translated, it gives CASGLGQGSTDTQYF. The V gene is TRBV12-5, the J gene TRBJ2-3; 7 bases match TRBD1. With 1 base clipped from V and 3 bases from J, the junction kept 4 bases outside the gene matches. The germline V gene encodes CDR1 LGHNT and CDR2 FRNRAP. The CDR3 consists of 15 residues.

The V gene is TRBV15, the J gene TRBJ1-6, with 9 bases that match TRBD1. Germline lookup yields CDR1 LNHNV and CDR2 YYDKDF (reference sequence). The CDR3 totals 14 residues. The J segment lost 14 bases and the V segment lost 3 bases, leaving 8 bases of the junction unmatched. Here the CDR3 DNA reads TGTGCCACCAGCAGGGCCGGGACAGGGAGGTCCCTCCACTTT. It yields the protein CATSRAGTGRSLHF.

The gene calls are TRBV28 and TRBJ1-3; D is unclear. Germline-derived CDR1 and CDR2 are MDHEN and SYDVKM. V was trimmed by 6 bases and J by 0 bases, leaving 9 bases between them. The length of the CDR3 is 14 residues. CDR3 residues: CASRTDLSGNTIYF. CDR3 sequence (DNA): TGTGCCAGCAGGACGGATCTCTCTGGAAACACCATATATTTT. The complete variable domain, with remaining parts taken from reference TRBV28 and TRBJ1-3, reads DVKVTQSSRYLVKRTGEKVFLECVQDMDHENMFWYRQDPGLGLRLIYFSYDVKMKEKGDIPEGYSVSREKKERFSLILESASTNQTSMYLCASRTDLSGNTIYFGEGSWLTVV.

V gene TRBV5-1 combines with J gene TRBJ2-7, with D maybe TRBD2 (6 bases). The CDR3 covers 18 residues. V dropped 0 bases and J dropped 2 bases, with 21 bases sitting between them. CDR1 SGHRS and CDR2 YFSETQ come from the germline V gene. CDR3 sequence reads: CASSLEASAYLAPYEQYF. In DNA, the CDR3 is TGCGCCAGCAGCTTGGAGGCTAGCGCTTACCTCGCTCCCTACGAGCAGTACTTC.